The T cell receptor (beta chain) under discussion was sequenced for a study of T-cell memory formation after mild COVID-19. Turning to the study itself: Clusters were largely donor specific. Study outcomes and limitations: While clones contracting from day 15 to 85 were balanced between CD4 and CD8, later expanders leaned CD4+. Cross-reactive memory seemingly joined, as some responding clones were found in pre-infection memory.

TCRalpha and TCRbeta libraries used 5'RACE with constant-segment primers and UMIs. TCRdb re-analysed the 5' RACE reads in MiXCR, keeping a single row per CDR3 protein. The sample has roughly 150,000 distinct CDR3 sequences; roughly 15% are singletons. For this clonotype: No antigen is known for it.

The CDR3 covers 14 residues. The V gene's germline CDR1 is SGHDN and CDR2 FVKESK. V gave up 5 bases and J gave up 2 bases, with 13 bases separating them. The genes are TRBV14 and TRBJ2-7; D remains ambiguous. Sequencing was carried out using PBMCs or a T cell subset sorted from them (not recorded which). This sequence was found in an adult woman who had mild COVID-19 (a few samples of this study predate the infection). Cell type and time point are not known. CDR3 amino acids: CASSSDGRTYEQYF. The CDR3, as DNA: TGTGCCAGCAGCTCGGACGGGCGTACCTACGAGCAGTACTTC.